This T cell receptor (beta chain) was documented in a study of Graves' ophthalmopathy and Graves' hyperthyroidism. About the study: There was a collection of peripheral blood at initial diagnosis, before any treatment. Study-level points and caveats: Blood samples also showed most expanded thyroid clonotypes exceeding 0.001 frequency.

This CDR3 is built from 15 residues. V lost 2 bases and J 0 bases, leaving 10 bases between the germline ends. Germline V CDR1 and CDR2: MDHEN, SYDVKM. Hyperthyroidism patients, all newly diagnosed, had under 2 months' duration and ages of 18 to 65. Orbital computed tomography, together with clinical symptoms, serum thyroxine, TRAb and thyroid ultrasound, was used for diagnosis. Investigators amplified TCR beta CDR3 regions from RNA transcripts. Second-round multiplex PCR came after first-round RT-PCR with HTBI primers. Each CDR3 protein gets one entry after TCRdb re-called the multiplex PCR reads with MiXCR. The sample holds roughly 420,000 distinct CDR3 sequences; more than 20% are singletons and the top ten take roughly 3%. This clonotype showed up many times. No antigen is known for it.

Specimen: peripheral blood. The sequence came from a young woman with stable Graves' hyperthyroidism. This chain connects TRBV28 to TRBJ1-1; no reliable D call. DNA for the CDR3: TGTGCCAGCAGTTTAGTCGAGGGTCTGAACACTGAAGCTTTCTTT. Translating gives CASSLVEGLNTEAFF.